This T cell receptor beta chain was sequenced in a study of T cell responses to AZD1222 COVID-19 vaccine. The assay was immunoSEQ multiplex PCR, and TCRdb's table has in-frame clones only and misses some. The repertoire consists of hundreds of thousands of clones, with around 92% occurring once and the leading ten covering around 0.57%. Comments on this clone: This CDR3 is also generated by other DNA sequences in the sample.

This CDR3 spans 11 amino acids. Deletions cut 3 bases from V and 5 bases from J, with 1 base between. CDR1 and CDR2 (germline): LGHDT, YNNKEL (reference sequence). The sequence was obtained from an adult who received the AZD1222 COVID-19 vaccine. The chain has TRBV3-1 (or the pseudogene TRBV3-2) and TRBJ2-2; D is undetermined. Source: peripheral blood, taken 28 days after the second AZD1222 dose. The CDR3 DNA reads TGTGCCAGCAGCCAGACCGGGGAGCTGTTTTTT. Translating it yields CASSQTGELFF.